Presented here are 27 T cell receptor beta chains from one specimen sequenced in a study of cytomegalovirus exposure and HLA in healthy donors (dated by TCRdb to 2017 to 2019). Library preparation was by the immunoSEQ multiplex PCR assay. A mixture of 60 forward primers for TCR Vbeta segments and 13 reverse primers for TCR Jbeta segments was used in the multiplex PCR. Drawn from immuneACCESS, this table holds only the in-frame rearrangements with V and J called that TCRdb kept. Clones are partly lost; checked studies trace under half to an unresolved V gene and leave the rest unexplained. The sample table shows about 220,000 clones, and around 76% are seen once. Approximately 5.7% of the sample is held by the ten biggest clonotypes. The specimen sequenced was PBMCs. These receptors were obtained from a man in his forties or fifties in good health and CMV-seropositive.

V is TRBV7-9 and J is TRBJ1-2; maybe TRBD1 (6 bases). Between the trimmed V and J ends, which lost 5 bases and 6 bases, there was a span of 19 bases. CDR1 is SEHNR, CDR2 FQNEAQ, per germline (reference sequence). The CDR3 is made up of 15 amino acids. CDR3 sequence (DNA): TGTGCCAGCAGCACAAACAGGGCTGCCCTGGATGGCTACACCTTC. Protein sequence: CASSTNRAALDGYTF.

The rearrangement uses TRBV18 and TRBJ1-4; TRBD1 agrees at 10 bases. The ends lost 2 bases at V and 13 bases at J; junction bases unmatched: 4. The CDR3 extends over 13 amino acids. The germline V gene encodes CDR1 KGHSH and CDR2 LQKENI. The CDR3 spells CASSPNDRGLLFF. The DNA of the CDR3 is TGTGCCAGCTCACCAAATGACAGGGGGCTACTGTTTTTT.

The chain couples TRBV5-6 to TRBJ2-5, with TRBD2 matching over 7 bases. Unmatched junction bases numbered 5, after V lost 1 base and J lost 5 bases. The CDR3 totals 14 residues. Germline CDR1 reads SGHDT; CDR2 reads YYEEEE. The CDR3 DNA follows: TGTGCCAGCAGCTTGATGGGGAGGGCGGAGACCCAGTACTTC. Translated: CASSLMGRAETQYF.

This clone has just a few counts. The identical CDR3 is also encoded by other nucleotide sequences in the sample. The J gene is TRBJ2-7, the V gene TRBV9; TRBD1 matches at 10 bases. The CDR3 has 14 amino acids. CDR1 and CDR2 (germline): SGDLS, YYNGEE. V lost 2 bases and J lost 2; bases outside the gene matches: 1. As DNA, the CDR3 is TGTGCCAGCAGCGTCGGACAGGGGGCCTACGAGCAGTACTTC. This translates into CASSVGQGAYEQYF.

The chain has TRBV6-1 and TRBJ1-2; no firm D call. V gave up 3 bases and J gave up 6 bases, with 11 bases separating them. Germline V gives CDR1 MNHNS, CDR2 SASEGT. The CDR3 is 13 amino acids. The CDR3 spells CASSDIVLNGYTF. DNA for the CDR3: TGTGCCAGCAGTGATATCGTCTTAAATGGCTACACCTTC.

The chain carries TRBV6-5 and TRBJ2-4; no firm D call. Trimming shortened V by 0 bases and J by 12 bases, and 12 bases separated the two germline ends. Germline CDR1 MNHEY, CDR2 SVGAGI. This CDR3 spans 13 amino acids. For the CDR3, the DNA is TGTGCCAGCAGTTACTCGCGAAGCCACCCTCAGTACTTC. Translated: CASSYSRSHPQYF.

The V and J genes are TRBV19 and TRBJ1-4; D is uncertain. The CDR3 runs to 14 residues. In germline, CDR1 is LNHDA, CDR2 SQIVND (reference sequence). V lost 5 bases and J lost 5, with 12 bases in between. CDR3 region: CASSLWAQNEKLFF. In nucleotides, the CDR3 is TGTGCCAGTAGTCTTTGGGCCCAGAATGAAAAACTGTTTTTT.

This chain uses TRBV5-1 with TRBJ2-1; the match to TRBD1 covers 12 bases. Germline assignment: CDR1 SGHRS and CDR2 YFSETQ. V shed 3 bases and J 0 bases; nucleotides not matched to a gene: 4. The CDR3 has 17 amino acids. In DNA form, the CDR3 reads TGCGCCAGCAGCTGGGGACAGGGGGCACCCTCCTACAATGAGCAGTTCTTC. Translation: CASSWGQGAPSYNEQFF. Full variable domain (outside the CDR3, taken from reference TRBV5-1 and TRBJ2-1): KAGVTQTPRYLIKTRGQQVTLSCSPISGHRSVSWYQQTPGQGLQFLFEYFSETQRNKGNFPGRFSGRQFSNSRSEMNVSTLELGDSALYLCASSWGQGAPSYNEQFFGPGTRLTVL.

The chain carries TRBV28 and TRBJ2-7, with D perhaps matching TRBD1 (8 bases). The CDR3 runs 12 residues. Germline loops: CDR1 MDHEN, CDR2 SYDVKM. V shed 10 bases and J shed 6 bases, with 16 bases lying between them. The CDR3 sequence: CATQQGEGEQYV. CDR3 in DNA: TGTGCCACCCAACAGGGGGAGGGCGAGCAGTACGTC.

The CDR3 loop is CASSLISGTEAFF. In DNA, the CDR3 is TGTGCCAGCAGTTTAATTTCCGGTACTGAAGCTTTCTTT. The chain combines TRBV27 with TRBJ1-1; D is unresolved. In germline, CDR1 is MNHEY, CDR2 SMNVEV (reference sequence). V was trimmed by 2 bases and J by 5 bases, leaving 9 bases between them. The CDR3 totals 13 residues.

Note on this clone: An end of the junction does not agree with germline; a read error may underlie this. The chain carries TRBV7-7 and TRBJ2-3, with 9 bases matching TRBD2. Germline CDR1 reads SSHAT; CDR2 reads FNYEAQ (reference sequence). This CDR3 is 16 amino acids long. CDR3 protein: CASSPGTSRVTDTQYF. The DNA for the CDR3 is TGTGCTAGCAGCCCTGGGACTAGCAGAGTTACAGATACGCAGTATTTT.

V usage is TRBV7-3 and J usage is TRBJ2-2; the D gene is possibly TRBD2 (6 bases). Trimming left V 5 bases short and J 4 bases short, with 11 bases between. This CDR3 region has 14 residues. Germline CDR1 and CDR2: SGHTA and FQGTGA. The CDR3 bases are TGTGCCAGCAGCACGGGACTTGGCACCGGGGAGCTGTTTTTT. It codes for CASSTGLGTGELFF.

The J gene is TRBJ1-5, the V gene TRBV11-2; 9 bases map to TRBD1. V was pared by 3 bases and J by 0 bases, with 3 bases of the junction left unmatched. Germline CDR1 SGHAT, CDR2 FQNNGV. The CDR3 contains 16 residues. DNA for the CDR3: TGTGCCAGCAGCTTCGGGACAGGGAATAGCAATCAGCCCCAGCATTTT. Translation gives CASSFGTGNSNQPQHF.

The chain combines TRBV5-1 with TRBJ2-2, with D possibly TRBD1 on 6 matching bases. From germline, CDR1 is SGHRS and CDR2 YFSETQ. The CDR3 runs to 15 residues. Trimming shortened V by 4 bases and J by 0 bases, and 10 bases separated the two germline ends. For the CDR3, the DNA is TGCGCCAGCAGCCTGGGACACCCGAACACCGGGGAGCTGTTTTTT. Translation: CASSLGHPNTGELFF.

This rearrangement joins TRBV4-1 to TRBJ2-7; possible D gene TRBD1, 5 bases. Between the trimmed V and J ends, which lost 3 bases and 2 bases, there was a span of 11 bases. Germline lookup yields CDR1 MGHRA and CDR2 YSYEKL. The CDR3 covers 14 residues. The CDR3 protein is CASSHREGAYEQYV. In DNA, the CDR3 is TGCGCCAGCAGCCACCGAGAAGGGGCCTACGAGCAGTACGTC.

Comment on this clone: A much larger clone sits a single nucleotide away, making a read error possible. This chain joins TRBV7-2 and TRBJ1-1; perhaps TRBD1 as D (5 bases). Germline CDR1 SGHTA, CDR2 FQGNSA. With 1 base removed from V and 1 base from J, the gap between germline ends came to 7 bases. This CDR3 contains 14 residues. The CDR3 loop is CASSLVGANTEAFF. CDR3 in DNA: TGTGCCAGCAGCTTAGTTGGGGCGAACACTGAAGCTTTCTTT.

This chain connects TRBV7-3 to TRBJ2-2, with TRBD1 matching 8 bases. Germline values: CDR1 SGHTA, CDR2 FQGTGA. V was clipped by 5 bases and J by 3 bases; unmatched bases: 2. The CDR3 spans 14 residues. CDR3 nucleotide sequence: TGTGCCAGCAGCCCGACAGGGGACACCGGGGAGCTGTTTTTT. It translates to CASSPTGDTGELFF. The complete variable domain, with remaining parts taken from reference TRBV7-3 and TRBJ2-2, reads GAGVSQTPSNKVTEKGKYVELRCDPISGHTALYWYRQSLGQGPEFLIYFQGTGAADDSGLPNDRFFAVRPEGSVSTLKIQRTERGDSAVYLCASSPTGDTGELFFGEGSRLTVL.

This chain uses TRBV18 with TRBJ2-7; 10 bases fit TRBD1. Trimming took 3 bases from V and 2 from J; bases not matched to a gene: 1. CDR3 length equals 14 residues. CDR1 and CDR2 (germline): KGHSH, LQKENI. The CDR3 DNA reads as TGTGCCAGCTCACCCGGACAGGGGGCCTACGAGCAGTACGTC. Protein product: CASSPGQGAYEQYV.

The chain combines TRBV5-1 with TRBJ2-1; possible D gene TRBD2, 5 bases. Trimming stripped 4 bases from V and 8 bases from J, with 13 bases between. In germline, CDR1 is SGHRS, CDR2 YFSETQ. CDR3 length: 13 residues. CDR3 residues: CASSPSLTDEQFF. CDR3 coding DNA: TGCGCCAGCAGCCCTAGCTTAACCGATGAGCAGTTCTTC.

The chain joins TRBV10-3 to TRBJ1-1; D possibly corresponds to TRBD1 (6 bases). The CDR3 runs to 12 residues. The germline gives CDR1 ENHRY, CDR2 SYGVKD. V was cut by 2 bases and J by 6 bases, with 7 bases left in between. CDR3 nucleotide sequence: TGTGCCATCAGTGAGAGGACAGCTGAAGCTTTCTTT. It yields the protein CAISERTAEAFF.

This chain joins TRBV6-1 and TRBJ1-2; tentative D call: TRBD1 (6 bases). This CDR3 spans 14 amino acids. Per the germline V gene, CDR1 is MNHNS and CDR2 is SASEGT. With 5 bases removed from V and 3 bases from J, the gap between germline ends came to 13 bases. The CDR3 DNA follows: TGTGCCAGCAGTCCCACAGGGACCTACTATGGCTACACCTTC. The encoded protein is CASSPTGTYYGYTF.

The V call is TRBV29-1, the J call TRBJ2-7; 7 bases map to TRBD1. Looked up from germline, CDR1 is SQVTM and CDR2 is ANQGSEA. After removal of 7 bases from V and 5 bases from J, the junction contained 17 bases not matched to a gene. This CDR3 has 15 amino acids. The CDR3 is CSAAAGTEVCDEQYV. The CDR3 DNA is TGCAGCGCCGCTGCCGGGACAGAGGTTTGTGACGAGCAGTACGTC.

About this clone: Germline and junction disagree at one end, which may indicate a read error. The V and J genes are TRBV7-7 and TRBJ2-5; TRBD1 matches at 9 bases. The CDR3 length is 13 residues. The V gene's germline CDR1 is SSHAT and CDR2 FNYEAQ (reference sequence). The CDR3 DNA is TGTGCTAGCAGCCTAGGACAGGGGGAGACCCAGTACTTC. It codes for CASSLGQGETQYF. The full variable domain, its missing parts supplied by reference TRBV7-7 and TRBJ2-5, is GAGVSQSPRYKVTKRGQDVTLRCDPISSHATLYWYQQALGQGPEFLTYFNYEAQPDKSGLPSDRFSAERPEGSISTLTIQRTEQRDSAMYRCASSLGQGETQYFGPGTRLLVL.

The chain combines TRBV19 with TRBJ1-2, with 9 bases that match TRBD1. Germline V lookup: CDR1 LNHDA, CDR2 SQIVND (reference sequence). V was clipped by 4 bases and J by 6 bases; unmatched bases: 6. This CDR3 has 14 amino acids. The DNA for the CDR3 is TGTGCCAGTAGTAACAGGGGGCCGGGGGATGGCTACACCTTC. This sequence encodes CASSNRGPGDGYTF.

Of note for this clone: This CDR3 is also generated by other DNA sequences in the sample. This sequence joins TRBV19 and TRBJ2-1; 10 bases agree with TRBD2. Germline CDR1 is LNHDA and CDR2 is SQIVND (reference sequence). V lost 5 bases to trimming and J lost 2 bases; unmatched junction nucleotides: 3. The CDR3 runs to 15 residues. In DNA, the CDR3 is TGTGCCAGTAGTCGGACTAGCGGCCCCTACAATGAGCAGTTCTTC. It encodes CASSRTSGPYNEQFF.

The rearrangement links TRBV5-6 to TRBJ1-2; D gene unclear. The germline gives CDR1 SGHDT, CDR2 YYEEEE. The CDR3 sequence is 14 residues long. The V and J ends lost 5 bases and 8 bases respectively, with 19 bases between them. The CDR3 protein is CASRLRGPHFGYTF. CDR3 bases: TGTGCCAGCAGACTTCGAGGGCCGCACTTCGGCTACACCTTC.

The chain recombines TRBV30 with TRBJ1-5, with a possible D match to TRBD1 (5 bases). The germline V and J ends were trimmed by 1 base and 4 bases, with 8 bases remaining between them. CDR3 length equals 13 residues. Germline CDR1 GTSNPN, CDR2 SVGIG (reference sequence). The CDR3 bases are TGTGCCTGGAGTGAAAAGGGGAATCAGCCCCAGCATTTT. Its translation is CAWSEKGNQPQHF.